This T cell receptor beta chain was sequenced in a study of OX40 agonist ivuxolimab in advanced cancers. In the study overall: Dosing consisted of intravenous ivuxolimab at 0.01 to 10 mg/kg every 2 weeks.

The method was immunoSEQ multiplex PCR; TCRdb's version includes in-frame clones alone and lacks a portion of them. The table lists 70,000 to 95,000 clones, 90% of them singletons, with 0.55% to 0.7% in the top ten. With respect to this clone: Its antigen is not identified.

Findings and limits, study-wide: It was also the case that some nonresponders had low normalized T-cell clonal expansion. In general, CD8+ T cells held more expanded clones than CD4+ did, on average. It was not determined which antigens were specifically recognized by the peripheral T cells that had undergone clonal expansion.

Trimming stripped 1 base from V and 0 bases from J, with 7 bases between. The CDR3 runs 14 residues. CDR1 and CDR2 from the germline V gene are SGHTA and FQGNSA. Sample: CD4+ or CD8+ T cells sorted from blood, taken in a trial of the OX40 agonist ivuxolimab. V and J are TRBV7-2 and TRBJ2-7, with D unresolved. The sequence derives from an adult with an advanced solid tumor such as melanoma, head and neck, liver or kidney cancer. This CDR3 reads CASSLEGLSYEQYF. As DNA, the CDR3 is TGTGCCAGCAGCTTAGAGGGCCTCTCCTACGAGCAGTACTTC.